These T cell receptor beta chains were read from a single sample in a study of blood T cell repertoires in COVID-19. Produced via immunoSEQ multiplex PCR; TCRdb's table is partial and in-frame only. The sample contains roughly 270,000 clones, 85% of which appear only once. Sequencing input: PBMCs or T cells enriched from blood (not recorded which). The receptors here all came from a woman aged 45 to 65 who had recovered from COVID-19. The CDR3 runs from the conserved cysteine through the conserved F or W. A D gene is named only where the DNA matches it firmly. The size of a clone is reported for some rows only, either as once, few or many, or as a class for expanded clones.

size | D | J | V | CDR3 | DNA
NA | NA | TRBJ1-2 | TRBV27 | CASSSRGTHGYTF | TGTGCCAGCAGTTCACGGGGGACGCATGGCTACACCTTC
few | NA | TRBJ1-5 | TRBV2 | CASTDSTRGNQPQHF | TGTGCCAGTACAGACAGCACCCGGGGCAATCAGCCCCAGCATTTT
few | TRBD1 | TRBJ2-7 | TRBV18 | CASSRPPGQGGGEQYF | TGTGCCAGCTCGCGACCACCGGGACAGGGAGGAGGCGAGCAGTACTTC
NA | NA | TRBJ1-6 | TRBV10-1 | CASSEARTENSPLHF | TGCGCCAGCAGTGAGGCTCGGACAGAGAATTCACCCCTCCACTTT
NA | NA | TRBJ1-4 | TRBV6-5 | CASTGLSDNEKLFF | TGTGCCAGCACAGGGTTGTCGGACAATGAAAAACTGTTTTTT
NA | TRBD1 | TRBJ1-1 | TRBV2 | CASSVYGGQGTEAFF | TGTGCCAGCAGTGTGTATGGGGGACAGGGAACTGAAGCTTTCTTT
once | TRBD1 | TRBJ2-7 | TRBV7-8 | CASCRDRGYEQYF | TGTGCCAGCTGCCGGGACAGGGGCTACGAGCAGTACTTC
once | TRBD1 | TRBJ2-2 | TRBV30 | CAWENPGTGQAGELFF | TGTGCCTGGGAGAATCCCGGGACAGGGCAGGCCGGGGAGCTGTTTTTT
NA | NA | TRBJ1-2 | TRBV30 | CAWSLRRGNYGYTF | TGTGCCTGGAGCCTCCGAAGGGGAAACTATGGCTACACCTTC
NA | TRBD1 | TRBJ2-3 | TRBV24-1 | CATSDLRGPADTQYF | TGTGCCACCAGTGATTTGAGGGGGCCCGCAGATACGCAGTATTTT
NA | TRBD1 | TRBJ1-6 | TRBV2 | CASQQGSSYNSPLHF | TGTGCCAGCCAACAGGGGAGCTCCTATAATTCACCCCTCCACTTT
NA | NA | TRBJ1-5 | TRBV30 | CAWSAAWGNQPQHF | TGTGCCTGGAGCGCGGCTTGGGGCAATCAGCCCCAGCATTTT
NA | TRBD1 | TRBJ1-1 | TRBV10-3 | CAISPTGTNTEAFF | TGTGCCATCAGTCCGACAGGGACGAACACTGAAGCTTTCTTT
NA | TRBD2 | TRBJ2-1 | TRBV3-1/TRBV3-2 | CASSLQRGAGEQFF | TGTGCCAGCAGCCTCCAGCGGGGGGCCGGTGAGCAGTTCTTC
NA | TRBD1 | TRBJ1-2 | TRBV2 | CASSPDRFYGYTF | TGTGCCAGCAGTCCGGACAGGTTTTATGGCTACACCTTC
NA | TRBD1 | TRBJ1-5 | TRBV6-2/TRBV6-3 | CASSHGTGGRQPQHF | TGTGCCAGCAGTCACGGGACAGGGGGTCGTCAGCCCCAGCATTTT
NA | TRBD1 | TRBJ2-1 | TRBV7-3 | CASSLRTGGAGNEQFF | TGTGCCAGCAGCTTAAGGACAGGGGGCGCGGGGAATGAGCAGTTCTTC
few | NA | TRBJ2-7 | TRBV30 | CAWSVGQGSYEQYF | TGTGCCTGGAGTGTGGGGCAGGGCTCCTACGAGCAGTACTTC
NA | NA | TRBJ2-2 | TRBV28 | CASSKPTGPGELFF | TGTGCCAGCAGTAAACCAACTGGGCCCGGGGAGCTGTTTTTT
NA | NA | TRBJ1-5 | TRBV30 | CAWGQGTLNQPQHF | TGTGCCTGGGGGCAGGGGACGCTCAATCAGCCCCAGCATTTT
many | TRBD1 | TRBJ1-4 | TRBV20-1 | CSARGQGLRNEKLFF | TGCAGTGCTCGTGGACAGGGGCTACGCAATGAAAAACTGTTTTTT
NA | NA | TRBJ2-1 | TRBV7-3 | CASSLRRGNEQFF | TGTGCCAGCAGCTTGCGCAGGGGCAATGAGCAGTTCTTC
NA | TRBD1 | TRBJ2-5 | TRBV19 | CASSRGTAKNQETQYF | TGTGCCAGTAGTAGGGGGACAGCTAAGAATCAAGAGACCCAGTACTTC
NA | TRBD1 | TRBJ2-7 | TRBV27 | CASSWAGQGGYEQYF | TGTGCCAGCAGTTGGGCGGGACAGGGAGGCTACGAGCAGTACTTC
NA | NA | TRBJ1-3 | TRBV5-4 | CASSAGDVSGNTIYF | TGTGCCAGCAGCGCGGGGGACGTTTCCGGAAACACCATATATTTT
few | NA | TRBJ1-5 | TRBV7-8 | CASSLGGGQMNQPQHF | TGTGCCAGCAGCTTAGGGGGAGGTCAGATGAATCAGCCCCAGCATTTT
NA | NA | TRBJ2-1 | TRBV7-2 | CASSSQTGEDYNEQFF | TGTGCCAGCAGCTCCCAAACAGGGGAGGACTACAATGAGCAGTTCTTC
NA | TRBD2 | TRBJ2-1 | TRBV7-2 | CASSLVASGGADSYNEQFF | TGTGCCAGCAGCTTAGTGGCTAGCGGGGGGGCTGACTCCTACAATGAGCAGTTCTTC
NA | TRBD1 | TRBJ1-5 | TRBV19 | CASSPQGIGGQPQHF | TGTGCCAGTAGTCCACAGGGGATCGGTGGGCAGCCCCAGCATTTT
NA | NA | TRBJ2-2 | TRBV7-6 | CASRANTGELFF | TGTGCCAGCAGAGCCAACACCGGGGAGCTGTTTTTT
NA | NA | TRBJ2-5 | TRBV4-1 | CASSHPFIREETQYF | TGCGCCAGCAGCCATCCGTTTATCAGGGAAGAGACCCAGTACTTC
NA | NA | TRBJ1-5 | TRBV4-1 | CASSLRGADGNQPQHF | TGCGCCAGCAGCTTACGGGGGGCGGACGGTAATCAGCCCCAGCATTTT
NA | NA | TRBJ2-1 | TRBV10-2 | CASSESAGFSYNEQFF | TGCGCCAGCAGTGAGTCCGCAGGGTTCAGTTACAATGAGCAGTTCTTC
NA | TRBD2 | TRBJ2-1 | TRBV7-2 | CASSGRTSSGYNEQFF | TGTGCCAGCAGCGGACGGACTAGCTCAGGCTACAATGAGCAGTTCTTC
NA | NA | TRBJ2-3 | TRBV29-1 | CSVESYRELTDTQYF | TGCAGCGTTGAATCTTACAGGGAACTCACAGATACGCAGTATTTT
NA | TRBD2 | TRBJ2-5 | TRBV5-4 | CASSSGGTSGGLRTQYF | TGTGCCAGCAGCTCCGGCGGGACTAGCGGGGGCCTAAGGACCCAGTACTTC
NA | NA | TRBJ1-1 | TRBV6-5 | CASRPRTANTEAFF | TGTGCCAGCAGGCCACGGACAGCGAACACTGAAGCTTTCTTT
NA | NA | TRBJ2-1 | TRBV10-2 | CASGPRQGLYNEQFF | TGCGCCAGCGGCCCTCGGCAGGGGTTATACAATGAGCAGTTCTTC
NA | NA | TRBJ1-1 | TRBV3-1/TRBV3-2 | CASSQDGGSRAFF | TGTGCCAGCAGCCAAGATGGGGGGTCTCGGGCTTTCTTT
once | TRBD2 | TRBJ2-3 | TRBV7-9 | CASSTSGRGMDTQYF | TGTGCCAGCAGCACTAGCGGGAGGGGTATGGATACGCAGTATTTT
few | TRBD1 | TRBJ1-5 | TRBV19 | CASSRGTGGGQPQHF | TGTGCCAGTAGTAGAGGGACAGGGGGCGGTCAGCCCCAGCATTTT
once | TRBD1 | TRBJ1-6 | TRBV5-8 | CASSFRGRTKGTYNSPLHF | TGTGCCAGCAGCTTCAGGGGGCGTACTAAGGGGACCTATAATTCACCCCTCCACTTT